A selection of T cell receptor beta chains follows, all from one sample in a study of technical replicates of blood from a handful of donors. Here immunoSEQ multiplex PCR was the method, and the copy in TCRdb shows in-frame clones only, minus some. The table lists approximately 73,000 clones, 95% to 98% of them singletons. The sequenced sample consisted of T cells isolated from PBMCs. The origin of the receptors is a human donor in good health. The CDR3 runs from the conserved cysteine through the conserved F or W. Each record gives: CDR3 protein, J gene, CDR3 length, V gene.

CASSQESSYEQYF | TRBJ2-7 | 13 | TRBV4-2
CASSIRDTINQPQHF | TRBJ1-5 | 15 | TRBV19
CASSPIGPGYTF | TRBJ1-2 | 12 | TRBV9
CASSSSTENEQFF | TRBJ2-1 | 13 | TRBV5-6
CASSQESGWGGELFF | TRBJ2-2 | 15 | TRBV4-3
CSVTRTGAYEQYF | TRBJ2-7 | 13 | TRBV29-1
CASSVSGDSYNEQFF | TRBJ2-1 | 15 | TRBV6-1
CASSLGTGTGSNEQYF | TRBJ2-7 | 16 | TRBV7-7
CASSVTSYNEQFF | TRBJ2-1 | 13 | TRBV2
CATRWTGDTQYF | TRBJ2-3 | 12 | TRBV28
CASSQEVSLSSYEQYF | TRBJ2-7 | 16 | TRBV4-1
CASSYAGTGAYEQYF | TRBJ2-7 | 15 | TRBV6-5
CSGYFDGEYGYTF | TRBJ1-2 | 13 | TRBV29-1
CASSRGGDTEAFF | TRBJ1-1 | 13 | TRBV7-8
CASWAGEGYEQYF | TRBJ2-7 | 13 | TRBV5-1
CASSQLTGISNQPQHF | TRBJ1-5 | 16 | TRBV4-1
CASSSSGTVKRDNEQFF | TRBJ2-1 | 17 | TRBV27
CASSEWDRGREETQYF | TRBJ2-5 | 16 | TRBV6-1
CASSASGLLTDTQYF | TRBJ2-3 | 15 | TRBV6-4
CAISESLADGAGELFF | TRBJ2-2 | 16 | TRBV10-3
CASSLVGDGAGGGQFF | TRBJ2-1 | 16 | TRBV7-9
CASSYSGSYTF | TRBJ1-2 | 11 | TRBV6-5
CASSSVQGLNEPQHF | TRBJ1-5 | 15 | TRBV6-5
CATNPGQGPNQPQHF | TRBJ1-5 | 15 | TRBV19
CASSLWTGQETQYF | TRBJ2-5 | 14 | TRBV5-4
CASSVEAGGAEAFF | TRBJ1-1 | 14 | TRBV9
CASSEFGNYGYTF | TRBJ1-2 | 13 | TRBV6-1
CASSDREVSNEKLFF | TRBJ1-4 | 15 | TRBV25-1
CASSLDRAYGYTF | TRBJ1-2 | 13 | TRBV5-6
CASGSTGELFF | TRBJ2-2 | 11 | TRBV6-5
CASSLARLAGQQEQYF | TRBJ2-7 | 16 | TRBV5-1
CASSSSAGTEAFF | TRBJ1-1 | 13 | TRBV18
CASSYPGIEAFF | TRBJ1-1 | 12 | TRBV6-5
CASRDRGGLASSEQFF | TRBJ2-1 | 16 | TRBV12-5
CASSMMGRMSNQPQHF | TRBJ1-5 | 16 | TRBV19
CASSLGIGSYEQYF | . | 14 | TRBV13
CASSPSYEQYF | TRBJ2-7 | 11 | TRBV7-2
CASSSLGTGNYGYTF | TRBJ1-2 | 15 | TRBV5-6
CASSEQGFSSYNEQFF | TRBJ2-1 | 16 | TRBV2
CASSPGQRSSYNEQFF | TRBJ2-1 | 16 | TRBV27
CASSTGTGGNEQFF | TRBJ2-1 | 14 | TRBV5-1
CASSVEGQDLYEQYF | TRBJ2-7 | 15 | TRBV9
CASSQALQGEYNQPQHF | TRBJ1-5 | 17 | TRBV4-1
CASSLRFSGRLSYEQYF | TRBJ2-7 | 17 | TRBV27
CAISEPVNEQFF | TRBJ2-1 | 12 | TRBV10-3
CASSLLAGGSTDTQYF | TRBJ2-3 | 16 | TRBV7-3
CASSAIAGTDTQYF | TRBJ2-3 | 14 | TRBV9
CASSSRTTGMNTEAFF | TRBJ1-1 | 16 | TRBV6-5
CASSYAGTGNQPQHF | TRBJ1-5 | 15 | TRBV6-5
CASSQDLPGGTGELFF | TRBJ2-2 | 16 | TRBV4-3
CASSYGGGEQYF | TRBJ2-7 | 12 | TRBV6-5